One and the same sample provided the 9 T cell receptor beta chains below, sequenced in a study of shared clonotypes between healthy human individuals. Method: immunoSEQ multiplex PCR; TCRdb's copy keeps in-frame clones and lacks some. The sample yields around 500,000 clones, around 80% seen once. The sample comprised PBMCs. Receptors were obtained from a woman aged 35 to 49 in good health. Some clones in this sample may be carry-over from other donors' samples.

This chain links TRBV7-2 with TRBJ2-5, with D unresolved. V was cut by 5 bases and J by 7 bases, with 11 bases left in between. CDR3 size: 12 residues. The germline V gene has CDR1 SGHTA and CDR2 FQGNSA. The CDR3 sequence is CASSAVRATQYF. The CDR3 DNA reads TGTGCCAGCAGCGCAGTTAGGGCGACCCAGTACTTC. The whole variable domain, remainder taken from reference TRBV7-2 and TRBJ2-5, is GAGVSQSPSNKVTEKGKDVELRCDPISGHTALYWYRQSLGQGLEFLIYFQGNSAPDKSGLPSDRFSAERTGGSVSTLTIQRTQQEDSAVYLCASSAVRATQYFGPGTRLLVL.

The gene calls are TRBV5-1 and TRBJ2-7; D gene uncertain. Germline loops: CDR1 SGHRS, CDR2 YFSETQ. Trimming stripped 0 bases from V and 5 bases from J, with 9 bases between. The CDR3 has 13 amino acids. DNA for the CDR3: TGCGCCAGCAGCTTGGTAAAGAACCACGAGCAGTACTTC. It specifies CASSLVKNHEQYF.

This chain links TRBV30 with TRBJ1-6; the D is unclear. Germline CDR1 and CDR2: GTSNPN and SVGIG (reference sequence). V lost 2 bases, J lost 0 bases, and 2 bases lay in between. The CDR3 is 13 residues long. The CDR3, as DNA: TGTGCCTGGAGTTCCTCCTATAATTCACCCCTCCACTTT. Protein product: CAWSSSYNSPLHF.

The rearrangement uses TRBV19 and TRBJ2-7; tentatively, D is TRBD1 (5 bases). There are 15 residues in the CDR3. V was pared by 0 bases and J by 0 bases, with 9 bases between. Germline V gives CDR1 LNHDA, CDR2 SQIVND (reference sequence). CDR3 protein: CASSIDSTDSYEQYF. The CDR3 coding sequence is TGTGCCAGTAGTATAGATTCGACAGACTCCTACGAGCAGTACTTC.

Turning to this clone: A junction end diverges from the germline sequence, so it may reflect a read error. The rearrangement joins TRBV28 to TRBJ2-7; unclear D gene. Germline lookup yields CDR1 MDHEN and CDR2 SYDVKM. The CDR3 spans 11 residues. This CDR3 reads CASSLKLVVNF. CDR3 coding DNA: TGTGCCAGCAGCTTAAAGCTAGTTGTCAACTTC.

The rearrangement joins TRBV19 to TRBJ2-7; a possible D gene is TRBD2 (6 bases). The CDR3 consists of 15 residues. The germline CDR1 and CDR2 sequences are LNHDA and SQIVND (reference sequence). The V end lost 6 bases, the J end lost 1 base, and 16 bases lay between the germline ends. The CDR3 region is CASSISGADSYEQYF. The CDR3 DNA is TGTGCCAGTAGCATTTCGGGAGCCGATTCCTACGAGCAGTACTTC.

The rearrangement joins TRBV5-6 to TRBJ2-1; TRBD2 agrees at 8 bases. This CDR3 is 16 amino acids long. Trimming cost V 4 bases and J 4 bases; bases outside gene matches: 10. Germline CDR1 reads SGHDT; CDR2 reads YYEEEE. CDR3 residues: CASSLITSGSYNEQFF. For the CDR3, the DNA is TGTGCCAGCAGCCTGATAACTAGCGGATCTTACAATGAGCAGTTCTTC.

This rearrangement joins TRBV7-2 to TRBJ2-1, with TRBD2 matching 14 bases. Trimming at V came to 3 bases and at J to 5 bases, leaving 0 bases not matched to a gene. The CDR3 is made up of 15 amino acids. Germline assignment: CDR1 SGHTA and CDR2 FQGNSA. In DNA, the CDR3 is TGTGCCAGCAGCTTGGGACTAGCGGGAGACAATGAGCAGTTCTTC. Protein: CASSLGLAGDNEQFF.

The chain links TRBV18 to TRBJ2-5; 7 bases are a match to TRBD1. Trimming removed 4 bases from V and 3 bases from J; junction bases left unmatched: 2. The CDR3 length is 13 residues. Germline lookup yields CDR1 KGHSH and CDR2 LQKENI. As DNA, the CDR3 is TGTGCCAGCTCACGGGGACAGAAAGAGACCCAGTACTTC. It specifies CASSRGQKETQYF.